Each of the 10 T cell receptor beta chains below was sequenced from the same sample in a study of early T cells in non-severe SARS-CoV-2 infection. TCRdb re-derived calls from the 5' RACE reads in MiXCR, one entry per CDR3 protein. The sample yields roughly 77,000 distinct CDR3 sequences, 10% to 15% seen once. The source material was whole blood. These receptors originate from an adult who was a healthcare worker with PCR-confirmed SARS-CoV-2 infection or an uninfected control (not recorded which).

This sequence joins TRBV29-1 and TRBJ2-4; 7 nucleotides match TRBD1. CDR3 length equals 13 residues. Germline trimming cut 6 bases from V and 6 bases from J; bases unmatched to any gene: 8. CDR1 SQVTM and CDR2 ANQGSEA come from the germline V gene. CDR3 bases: TGCAGCGTACAGGGGCTACTAAGAAACATTCAGTACTTC. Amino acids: CSVQGLLRNIQYF.

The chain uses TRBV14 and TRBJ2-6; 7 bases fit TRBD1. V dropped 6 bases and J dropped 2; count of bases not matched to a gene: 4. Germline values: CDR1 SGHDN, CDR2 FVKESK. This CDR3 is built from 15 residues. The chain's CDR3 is CASRDTGAGANVLTF. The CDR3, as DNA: TGTGCCAGCAGGGACACAGGGGCTGGGGCCAACGTCCTGACTTTC.

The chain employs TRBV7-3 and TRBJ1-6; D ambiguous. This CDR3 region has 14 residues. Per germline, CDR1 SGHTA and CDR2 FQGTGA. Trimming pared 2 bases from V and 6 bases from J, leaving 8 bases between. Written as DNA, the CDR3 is TGTGCCAGCAGCTTAGGGGTCCTTAATTCACCCCTCCACTTT. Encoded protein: CASSLGVLNSPLHF.

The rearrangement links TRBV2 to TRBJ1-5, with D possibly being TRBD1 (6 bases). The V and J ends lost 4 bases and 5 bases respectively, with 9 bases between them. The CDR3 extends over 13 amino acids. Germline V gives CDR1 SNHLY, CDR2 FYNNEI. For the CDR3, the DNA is TGTGCCAGCAGTGTTACAGGGCATCAGCCCCAGCATTTT. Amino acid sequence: CASSVTGHQPQHF.

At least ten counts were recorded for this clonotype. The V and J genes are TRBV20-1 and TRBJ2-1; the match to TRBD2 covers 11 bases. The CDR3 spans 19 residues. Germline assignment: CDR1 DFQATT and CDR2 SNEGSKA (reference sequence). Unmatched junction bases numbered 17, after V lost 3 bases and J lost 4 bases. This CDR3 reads CSASTVLAGGLGAYNEQFF. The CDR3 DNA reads TGCAGTGCTAGTACAGTGCTAGCGGGAGGACTGGGTGCGTACAATGAGCAGTTCTTC.

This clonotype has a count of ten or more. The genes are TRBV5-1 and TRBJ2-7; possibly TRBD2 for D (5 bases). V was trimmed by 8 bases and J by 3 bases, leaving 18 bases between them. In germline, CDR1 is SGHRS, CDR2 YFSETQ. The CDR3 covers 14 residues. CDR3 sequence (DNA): TGCGCCAGTACTCTAGCCCCGGGCCGCTACGAGCAGTACTTC. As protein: CASTLAPGRYEQYF.

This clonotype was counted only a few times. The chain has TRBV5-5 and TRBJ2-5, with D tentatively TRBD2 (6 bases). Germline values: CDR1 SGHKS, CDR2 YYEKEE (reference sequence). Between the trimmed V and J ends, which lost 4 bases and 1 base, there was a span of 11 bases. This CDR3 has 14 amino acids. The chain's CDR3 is CASSLPGVQETQYF. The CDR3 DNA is TGTGCCAGCAGCCTCCCGGGGGTCCAAGAGACCCAGTACTTC.

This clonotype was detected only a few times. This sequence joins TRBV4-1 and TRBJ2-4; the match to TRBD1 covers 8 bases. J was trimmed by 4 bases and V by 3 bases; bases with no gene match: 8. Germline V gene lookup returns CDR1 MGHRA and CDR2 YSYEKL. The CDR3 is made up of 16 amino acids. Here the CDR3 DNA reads TGCGCCAGCAGCCAGGTCCCCGGGACAGGAAAAAACATTCAGTACTTC. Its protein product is CASSQVPGTGKNIQYF.

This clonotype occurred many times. The CDR3 loop is CASSPPRRLAVKETQYF. CDR3 bases: TGTGCCAGCAGCCCCCCTAGGCGGCTAGCGGTTAAAGAGACCCAGTACTTC. The chain couples TRBV7-8 to TRBJ2-5, with TRBD2 matching 7 bases. The CDR3 is 17 amino acids. With V trimmed by 5 bases and J by 3 bases, 15 bases remained unmatched. The germline V gene encodes CDR1 SGHVS and CDR2 FQNEAQ.

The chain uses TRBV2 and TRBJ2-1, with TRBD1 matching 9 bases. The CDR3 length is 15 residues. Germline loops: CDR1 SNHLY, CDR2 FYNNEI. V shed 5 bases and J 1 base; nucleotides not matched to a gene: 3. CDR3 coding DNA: TGTGCCAGCAGTAAGGGACAGGGATCCTACAATGAGCAGTTCTTC. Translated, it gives CASSKGQGSYNEQFF.